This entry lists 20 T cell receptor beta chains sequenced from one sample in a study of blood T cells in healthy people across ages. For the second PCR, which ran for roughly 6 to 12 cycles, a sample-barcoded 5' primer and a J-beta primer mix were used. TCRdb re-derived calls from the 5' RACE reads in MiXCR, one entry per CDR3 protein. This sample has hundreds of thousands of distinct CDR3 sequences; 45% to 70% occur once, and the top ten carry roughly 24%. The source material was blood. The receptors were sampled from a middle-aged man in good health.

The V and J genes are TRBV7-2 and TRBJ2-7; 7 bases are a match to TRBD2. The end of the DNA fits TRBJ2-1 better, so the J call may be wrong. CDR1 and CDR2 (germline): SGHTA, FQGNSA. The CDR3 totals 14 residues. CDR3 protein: CASSFDLAVIEQFF. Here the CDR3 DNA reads TGTGCCAGCAGCTTTGATCTAGCGGTGATAGAGCAGTTCTTC.

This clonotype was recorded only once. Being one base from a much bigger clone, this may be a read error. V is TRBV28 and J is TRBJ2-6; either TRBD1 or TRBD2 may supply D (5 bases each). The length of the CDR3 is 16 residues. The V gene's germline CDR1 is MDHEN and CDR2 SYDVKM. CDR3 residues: CASTPEGFSGANILTF. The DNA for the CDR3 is TGTGCCAGCACCCCAGAGGGTTTCTCTGGGGCCAACATCCTGACTTTC.

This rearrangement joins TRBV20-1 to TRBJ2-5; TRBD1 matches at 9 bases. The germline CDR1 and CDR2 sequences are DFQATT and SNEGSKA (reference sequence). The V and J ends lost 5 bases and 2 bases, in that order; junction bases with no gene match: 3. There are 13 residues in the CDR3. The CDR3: CSAPGQGQETQYF. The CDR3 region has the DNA TGCAGTGCTCCGGGACAGGGACAAGAGACCCAGTACTTC.

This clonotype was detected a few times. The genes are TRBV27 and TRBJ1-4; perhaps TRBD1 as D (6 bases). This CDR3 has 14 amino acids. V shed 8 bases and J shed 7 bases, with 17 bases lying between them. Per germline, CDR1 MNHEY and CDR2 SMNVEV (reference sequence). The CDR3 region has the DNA TGTGCCAGCGGCTACAGGGAAGACGGTGAAAAACTGTTTTTT. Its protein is CASGYREDGEKLFF.

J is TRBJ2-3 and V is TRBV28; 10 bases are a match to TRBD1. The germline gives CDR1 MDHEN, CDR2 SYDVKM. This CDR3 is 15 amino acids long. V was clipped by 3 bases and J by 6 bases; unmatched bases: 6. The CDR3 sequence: CASSLGTGASDTQYF. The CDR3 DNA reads TGTGCCAGCAGTTTGGGGACAGGGGCGTCCGATACGCAGTATTTT.

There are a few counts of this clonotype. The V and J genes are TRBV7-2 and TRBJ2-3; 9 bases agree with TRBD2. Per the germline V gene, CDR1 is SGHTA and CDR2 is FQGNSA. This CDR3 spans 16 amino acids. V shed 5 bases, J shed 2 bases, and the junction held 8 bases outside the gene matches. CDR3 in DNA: TGTGCCAGCAGCCTAAGCGGGGGGCGGACCACAGATACGCAGTATTTT. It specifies CASSLSGGRTTDTQYF.

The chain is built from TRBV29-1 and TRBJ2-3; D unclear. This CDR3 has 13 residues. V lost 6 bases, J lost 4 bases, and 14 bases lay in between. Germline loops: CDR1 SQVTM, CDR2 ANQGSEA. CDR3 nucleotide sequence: TGCAGCGTGTCTACACTCCCACCAGATACGCAGTATTTT. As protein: CSVSTLPPDTQYF.

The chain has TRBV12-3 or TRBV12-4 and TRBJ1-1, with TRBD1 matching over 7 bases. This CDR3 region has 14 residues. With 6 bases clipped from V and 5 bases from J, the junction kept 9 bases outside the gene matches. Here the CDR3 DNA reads TGTGCCAGCAGCCAGACAGGGAGGGGAACTGAAGCTTTCTTT. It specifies CASSQTGRGTEAFF.

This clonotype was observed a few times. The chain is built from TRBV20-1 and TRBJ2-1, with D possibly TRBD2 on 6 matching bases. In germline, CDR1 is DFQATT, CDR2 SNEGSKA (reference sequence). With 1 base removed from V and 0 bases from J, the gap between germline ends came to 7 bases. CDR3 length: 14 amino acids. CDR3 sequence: CSARGTNSYNEQFF. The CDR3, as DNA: TGCAGTGCTAGAGGGACTAACTCCTACAATGAGCAGTTCTTC.

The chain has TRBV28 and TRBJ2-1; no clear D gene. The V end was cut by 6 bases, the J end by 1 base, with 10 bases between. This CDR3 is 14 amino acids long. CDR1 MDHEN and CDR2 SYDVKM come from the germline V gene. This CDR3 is CASSPFGSYNEQFF. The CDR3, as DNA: TGTGCCAGCAGCCCCTTCGGGTCCTACAATGAGCAGTTCTTC.

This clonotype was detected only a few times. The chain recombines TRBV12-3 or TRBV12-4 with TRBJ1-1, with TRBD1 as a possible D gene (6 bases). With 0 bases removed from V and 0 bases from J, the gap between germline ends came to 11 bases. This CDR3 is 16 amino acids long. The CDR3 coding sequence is TGTGCCAGCAGTTTAGCGGGGGCGGTTTTGAACACTGAAGCTTTCTTT. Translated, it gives CASSLAGAVLNTEAFF.

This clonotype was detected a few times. DNA for the CDR3: TGCAGCGTTGAAGGACAGGGGGCGTTGGCCCAGTACTTC. Amino acids: CSVEGQGALAQYF. The chain has TRBV29-1 and TRBJ2-5; 10 positions agree with TRBD1. The CDR3 totals 13 residues. CDR1 SQVTM and CDR2 ANQGSEA come from the germline V gene. Germline trimming cut 1 base from V and 9 bases from J; bases unmatched to any gene: 5. The variable domain in full, with the rest retrieved from reference TRBV29-1 and TRBJ2-5, is SAVISQKPSRDICQRGTSLTIQCQVDSQVTMMFWYRQQPGQSLTLIATANQGSEATYESGFVIDKFPISRPNLTFSTLTVSNMSPEDSSIYLCSVEGQGALAQYFGPGTRLLVL.

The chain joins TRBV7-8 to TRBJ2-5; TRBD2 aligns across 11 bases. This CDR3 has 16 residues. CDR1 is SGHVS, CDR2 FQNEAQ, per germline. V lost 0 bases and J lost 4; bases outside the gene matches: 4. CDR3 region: CASSLALAGGGETQYF. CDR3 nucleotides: TGTGCCAGCAGCTTAGCCCTAGCGGGAGGTGGAGAGACCCAGTACTTC.

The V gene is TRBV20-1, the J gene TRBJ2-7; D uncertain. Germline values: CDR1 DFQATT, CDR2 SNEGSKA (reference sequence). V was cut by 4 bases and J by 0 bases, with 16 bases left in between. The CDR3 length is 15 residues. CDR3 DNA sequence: TGCAGTGCTAATGTCAGGAACTCCTTCTCCTACGAGCAGTACTTC. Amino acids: CSANVRNSFSYEQYF.

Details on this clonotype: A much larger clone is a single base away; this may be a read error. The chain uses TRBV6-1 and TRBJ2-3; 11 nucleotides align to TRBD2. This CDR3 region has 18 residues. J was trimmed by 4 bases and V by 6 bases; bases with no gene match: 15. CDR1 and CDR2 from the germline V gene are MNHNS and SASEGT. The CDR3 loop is CASSKTSGGAGGADTQYF. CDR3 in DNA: TGTGCCAGCAGCAAAACTAGCGGGGGCGCCGGGGGCGCAGATACGCAGTATTTT.

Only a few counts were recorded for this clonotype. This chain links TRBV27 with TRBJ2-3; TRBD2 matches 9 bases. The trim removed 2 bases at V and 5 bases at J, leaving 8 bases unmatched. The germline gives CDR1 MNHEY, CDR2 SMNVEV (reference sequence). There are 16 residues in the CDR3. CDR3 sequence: CASSLSSGGLGDTQYF. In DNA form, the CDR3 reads TGTGCCAGCAGTTTAAGTAGCGGGGGTTTGGGAGATACGCAGTATTTT.

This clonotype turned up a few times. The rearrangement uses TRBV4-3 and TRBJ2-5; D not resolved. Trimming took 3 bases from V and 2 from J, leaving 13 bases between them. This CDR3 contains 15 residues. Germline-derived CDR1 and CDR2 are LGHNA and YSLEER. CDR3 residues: CASSQWAASQETQYF. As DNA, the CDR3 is TGCGCCAGCAGCCAGTGGGCGGCCTCTCAAGAGACCCAGTACTTC.

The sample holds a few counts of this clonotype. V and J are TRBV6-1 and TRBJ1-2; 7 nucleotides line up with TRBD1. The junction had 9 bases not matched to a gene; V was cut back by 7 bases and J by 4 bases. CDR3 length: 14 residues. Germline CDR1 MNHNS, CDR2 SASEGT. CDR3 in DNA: TGTGCCAGCACCCAGGGGGGGCAAGGCTATGGCTACACCTTC. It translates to CASTQGGQGYGYTF.

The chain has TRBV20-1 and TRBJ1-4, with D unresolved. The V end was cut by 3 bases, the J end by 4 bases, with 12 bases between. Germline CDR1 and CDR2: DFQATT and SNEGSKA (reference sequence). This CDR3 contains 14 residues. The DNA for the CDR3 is TGCAGTGCTAGTCAGGTCGCAAGTAATGAAAAACTGTTTTTT. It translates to CSASQVASNEKLFF.

CDR3 region: CASSAEKQGAKTQYF. The DNA for the CDR3 is TGTGCCAGCAGTGCGGAAAAACAGGGGGCCAAGACCCAGTACTTC. The chain links TRBV6-1 to TRBJ2-5; 9 bases line up with TRBD1. In germline, CDR1 is MNHNS, CDR2 SASEGT. This CDR3 comprises 15 residues. V lost 4 bases, J lost 6 bases, and 9 bases stayed unmatched.